Presented here are 27 T cell receptor beta chains from one specimen sequenced in a study of blood T cell repertoires in COVID-19. The method was immunoSEQ multiplex PCR; TCRdb's version includes in-frame clones alone and lacks a portion of them. The sample yields about 170,000 clones, about 85% seen once. Sequenced sample: peripheral blood. The receptor source for this set is an elderly man with COVID-19, enrolled during active disease.

V gene TRBV12-5 combines with J gene TRBJ1-5; weak D call: TRBD1 (6 bases). Germline assignment: CDR1 LGHNT and CDR2 FRNRAP. The CDR3 extends over 13 amino acids. Trimming removed 6 bases at V and 6 bases at J, with 12 bases between. CDR3: CASGLIRGQPQHF. CDR3 nucleotides: TGTGCTAGTGGCCTTATCAGGGGTCAGCCCCAGCATTTT.

This clone occurred a few times. CDR3 amino acids: CASSVDTHRDGYTF. The CDR3 DNA follows: TGTGCCAGCAGCGTAGATACACACAGGGATGGCTACACCTTC. This sequence joins TRBV9 and TRBJ1-2, with D perhaps matching TRBD1 (6 bases). Trimming took 0 bases from V and 6 from J, leaving 12 bases between them. Looked up from germline, CDR1 is SGDLS and CDR2 is YYNGEE. The CDR3 length is 14 residues.

This clone was observed a single time. The chain recombines TRBV24-1 with TRBJ2-7; a weak D match, TRBD1 (6 bases). The germline V gene encodes CDR1 KGHDR and CDR2 SFDVKD. V gave up 4 bases and J gave up 0 bases, with 18 bases separating them. The CDR3 spans 17 residues. The CDR3 reads CATSDPLYREPSYEQYF. CDR3 coding DNA: TGTGCCACCAGTGACCCCCTCTACAGGGAACCCTCCTACGAGCAGTACTTC.

V gene TRBV5-5 combines with J gene TRBJ1-1, with 11 nucleotides matching TRBD1. Looked up from germline, CDR1 is SGHKS and CDR2 is YYEKEE (reference sequence). The junction had 1 base not matched to a gene; V was cut back by 1 base and J by 5 bases. This CDR3 is built from 14 residues. The CDR3 sequence: CASSLWDRGTEAFF. CDR3 DNA sequence: TGTGCCAGCAGCTTGTGGGACAGGGGGACTGAAGCTTTCTTT.

J is TRBJ1-1 and V is TRBV19; 7 bases are shared with TRBD1. CDR1 and CDR2 (germline): LNHDA, SQIVND (reference sequence). This CDR3 contains 13 residues. V dropped 0 bases and J dropped 6; count of bases not matched to a gene: 1. The chain's CDR3 is CASSIEGQSEAFF. The CDR3, as DNA: TGTGCCAGTAGTATAGAGGGACAGTCTGAAGCTTTCTTT. Full variable domain (missing parts from reference TRBV19 and TRBJ1-1): DGGITQSPKYLFRKEGQNVTLSCEQNLNHDAMYWYRQDPGQGLRLIYYSQIVNDFQKGDIAEGYSVSREKKESFPLTVTSAQKNPTAFYLCASSIEGQSEAFFGQGTRLTVV.

The V call is TRBV28, the J call TRBJ1-5; 8 nucleotides match TRBD1. The CDR3 is made up of 16 amino acids. Germline V lookup: CDR1 MDHEN, CDR2 SYDVKM. V was pared by 5 bases and J by 1 base, with 7 bases of the junction left unmatched. The CDR3 DNA reads TGTGCCAGCAGTCCTCCAGGGGGCGTGAGCAATCAGCCCCAGCATTTT. Protein: CASSPPGGVSNQPQHF.

This chain uses TRBV19 with TRBJ2-2; 10 bases agree with TRBD1. CDR3 size: 14 residues. Germline V lookup: CDR1 LNHDA, CDR2 SQIVND (reference sequence). The V segment lost 3 bases and the J segment 7 bases; nucleotides outside the gene matches: 2. DNA of the CDR3: TGTGCCAGTAGTATGGACAGGGGGGACGGGGAGCTGTTTTTT. This translates into CASSMDRGDGELFF.

The gene calls are TRBV5-1 and TRBJ1-3, with 8 bases fitting TRBD1. The CDR3 is made up of 16 amino acids. CDR1 and CDR2 (germline): SGHRS, YFSETQ. After removal of 0 bases from V and 2 bases from J, the junction contained 4 bases not matched to a gene. CDR3 sequence reads: CASSLGDRTAGNTIYF. The CDR3 coding sequence is TGCGCCAGCAGCTTGGGGGACAGGACTGCTGGAAACACCATATATTTT.

Only one count was recorded for this clone. V gene TRBV19 combines with J gene TRBJ2-7; tentatively, D is TRBD1 (5 bases). This CDR3 spans 13 amino acids. Germline lookup yields CDR1 LNHDA and CDR2 SQIVND (reference sequence). V was clipped by 2 bases and J by 5 bases, with 10 bases between them. Written as DNA, the CDR3 is TGTGCCAGTAGTATATCCCCAGGGAACGAGCAGTACTTC. It specifies CASSISPGNEQYF.

V usage is TRBV19 and J usage is TRBJ2-4; 7 bases agree with TRBD1. J lost 0 bases, V lost 3 bases, and 8 bases had no gene match. Per the germline V gene, CDR1 is LNHDA and CDR2 is SQIVND (reference sequence). The CDR3 sequence is 17 residues long. For the CDR3, the DNA is TGTGCCAGTAGTATTCCAGGGACAGCGGTAGCCAAAAACATTCAGTACTTC. Translating gives CASSIPGTAVAKNIQYF.

This sequence joins TRBV19 and TRBJ1-5, with D possibly being TRBD1 (5 bases). Germline CDR1 is LNHDA and CDR2 is SQIVND (reference sequence). The CDR3 covers 15 residues. Trimming took off 7 bases at V and 1 base at J, with 14 bases between the two ends. CDR3 protein: CASTPWGNSNQPQHF. The CDR3, as DNA: TGTGCCAGTACCCCCTGGGGCAACAGCAATCAGCCCCAGCATTTT.

The chain employs TRBV6-5 and TRBJ1-1; 10 bases are shared with TRBD1. J lost 1 base, V lost 9 bases, and 5 bases had no gene match. The length of the CDR3 is 14 residues. The germline V gene has CDR1 MNHEY and CDR2 SVGAGI. CDR3: CASTRDRGNTEAFF. The CDR3 DNA sequence: TGTGCCAGTACGAGGGACAGGGGGAACACTGAAGCTTTCTTT.

The count of this clone is one. The chain employs TRBV4-1 and TRBJ1-1, with D possibly matching TRBD1 (6 bases). CDR1 is MGHRA and CDR2 is YSYEKL in the germline V gene. CDR3 length: 16 amino acids. V lost 0 bases to trimming and J lost 3 bases, with 14 bases between them. The CDR3 loop reads CASSQDRHRVDTEAFF. CDR3 nucleotide sequence: TGCGCCAGCAGCCAAGATAGGCACAGGGTCGACACTGAAGCTTTCTTT.

This sequence joins TRBV7-8 and TRBJ1-6; 7 positions match TRBD1. The V gene end was trimmed by 0 bases and the J gene end by 10 bases; junction bases not matched to a gene: 3. This CDR3 spans 14 amino acids. Per germline, CDR1 SGHVS and CDR2 FQNEAQ. CDR3 amino acids: CASSLARGESPLHF. CDR3 nucleotides: TGTGCCAGCAGCTTAGCCAGGGGGGAATCACCCCTCCACTTT.

The V call is TRBV18, the J call TRBJ2-7; a weak D match, TRBD2 (7 bases). Trimming pared 2 bases from V and 4 bases from J, leaving 12 bases between. CDR1 is KGHSH, CDR2 LQKENI, per germline. The CDR3 covers 14 residues. The CDR3 reads CASSPAGAGYEQYF. DNA of the CDR3: TGTGCCAGCTCACCAGCGGGGGCAGGGTACGAGCAGTACTTC.

The rearrangement links TRBV11-3 to TRBJ2-5, with 7 bases matching TRBD2. CDR1 is SGHNT and CDR2 is YENEEA in the germline V gene. The J segment lost 1 base and the V segment lost 1 base, leaving 6 bases of the junction unmatched. CDR3 size: 16 residues. CDR3 protein: CASSLGRGGSQETQYF. In DNA form, the CDR3 reads TGTGCCAGCAGCTTAGGGCGCGGGGGATCCCAAGAGACCCAGTACTTC.

This chain uses TRBV5-4 with TRBJ2-7; TRBD2 matches 12 bases. The germline V gene has CDR1 SGHNT and CDR2 YYREEE (reference sequence). The CDR3 has 14 amino acids. V lost 3 bases to trimming and J lost 6 bases; unmatched junction nucleotides: 4. This chain's CDR3 is CASSSSGGATEQYF. CDR3 coding DNA: TGTGCCAGCAGCTCTAGCGGGGGGGCCACCGAGCAGTACTTC.

DNA for the CDR3: TGTGCCAGCGAGGGACAGGGGGGAGCACCCCTCCACTTT. Translating it yields CASEGQGGAPLHF. This chain links TRBV11-3 with TRBJ1-6; 11 nucleotides match TRBD1. The germline V gene encodes CDR1 SGHNT and CDR2 YENEEA. The CDR3 consists of 13 residues. Germline trimming cut 8 bases from V and 11 bases from J; bases unmatched to any gene: 5.

The CDR3 nucleotides are TGCGTTGGGACTAGCGGGGGTTATACGCAGTATTTT. Translated, it gives CVGTSGGYTQYF. The rearrangement joins TRBV29-1 to TRBJ2-3; 14 positions match TRBD2. Looked up from germline, CDR1 is SQVTM and CDR2 is ANQGSEA. This CDR3 contains 12 residues.

The chain carries TRBV6-2 or TRBV6-3 and TRBJ2-7; 7 bases line up with TRBD1. The CDR3 extends over 13 amino acids. In germline, CDR1 is MNHEY, CDR2 SVGEGT. The trim removed 6 bases at V and 4 bases at J, leaving 6 bases unmatched. DNA for the CDR3: TGTGCCAGCAGCCTGGACAGGCGTTACGAGCAGTACTTC. Amino acids: CASSLDRRYEQYF.

This clone was found once. This chain links TRBV11-2 with TRBJ1-1; TRBD1 might be the D (5 bases). The CDR3 is made up of 14 amino acids. Germline V lookup: CDR1 SGHAT, CDR2 FQNNGV. V was cut by 2 bases and J by 4 bases, with 11 bases left in between. The CDR3 reads CASSLFSGGTEAFF. For the CDR3, the DNA is TGTGCCAGCAGCTTATTCTCGGGGGGCACTGAAGCTTTCTTT.

This clone has a handful of counts. The V gene is TRBV27, the J gene TRBJ1-2; 11 positions agree with TRBD1. The V gene end was trimmed by 3 bases and the J gene end by 5 bases; junction bases not matched to a gene: 11. CDR3 length: 17 amino acids. In germline, CDR1 is MNHEY, CDR2 SMNVEV (reference sequence). This chain's CDR3 is CASSFRHSGQGAYGYTF. The CDR3 nucleotides are TGTGCCAGCAGTTTCCGACACTCAGGACAGGGGGCATATGGCTACACCTTC.

A few counts support this clone. The chain links TRBV6-5 to TRBJ1-5, with 8 bases matching TRBD1. CDR1 and CDR2 from the germline V gene are MNHEY and SVGAGI. The CDR3 spans 13 residues. Unmatched junction bases numbered 1, after V lost 5 bases and J lost 4 bases. CDR3 bases: TGTGCCAGCAGTACAGGGGGAAATCAGCCCCAGCATTTT. Its translation: CASSTGGNQPQHF.

This chain links TRBV9 with TRBJ2-5; 11 bases fit TRBD1. CDR3 length: 17 amino acids. CDR1 and CDR2 from the germline V gene are SGDLS and YYNGEE. The V and J ends lost 4 bases and 5 bases, in that order; junction bases with no gene match: 13. The CDR3 DNA sequence: TGTGCCAGCAGCCCTACCCCGGACAGGGGGCGAAGGGAGACCCAGTACTTC. This codes for CASSPTPDRGRRETQYF.

The V gene is TRBV5-1, the J gene TRBJ2-3, with TRBD2 identical over 7 bases. The CDR3 length is 15 residues. Looked up from germline, CDR1 is SGHRS and CDR2 is YFSETQ. Unmatched junction bases numbered 11, after V lost 0 bases and J lost 10 bases. CDR3 DNA sequence: TGCGCCAGCAGCTTGGCCGGGACTAAAGGGAACGCGCAGTATTTT. It is translated as CASSLAGTKGNAQYF.

This clone was observed a few times. V gene TRBV28 combines with J gene TRBJ2-7; possible D gene TRBD2, 6 bases. CDR3 size: 14 residues. Germline loops: CDR1 MDHEN, CDR2 SYDVKM. The V end was cut by 6 bases, the J end by 2 bases, with 14 bases between. CDR3 region: CASRPGRGAYEQYF. The CDR3 coding sequence is TGTGCCAGCAGGCCGGGGCGCGGGGCCTACGAGCAGTACTTC.

The chain recombines TRBV6-5 with TRBJ2-5; 9 nucleotides agree with TRBD2. Germline CDR1 is MNHEY and CDR2 is SVGAGI. V was clipped by 8 bases and J by 2 bases; unmatched bases: 9. CDR3 length: 15 residues. The CDR3 protein is CASRRGGYQQETQYF. CDR3 sequence (DNA): TGTGCCAGCCGGCGGGGGGGATACCAGCAAGAGACCCAGTACTTC.